This note documents a single TCR beta chain sequence. The target of this receptor is not known. Per-base quality was not reported, and no clone a single base away is much larger than it. TCRbeta CDR3 regions were amplified from genomic DNA using the immunoSEQ Assay, a bias-controlled multiplex PCR. Regarding the original processing steps: The number of nucleated cells in each sample was estimated from the amplification of reference gene primers within the assay. To quantify the absolute abundance of each unique TCRbeta CDR3 rearrangement, sequence reads were collapsed and filtered. For each sample, productive Simpson clonality was calculated as the square root of Simpson's diversity index across productive rearrangements. TCRdb retrieved this table from immuneACCESS and kept in-frame rearrangements only. Not all clones are present; in checked studies, unresolved V genes account for under half, and no reason is known for the remainder. The DNA was the basis for D and trimming; V, J and clone size are from that table. For this sample the table gives about 53,000 clones, of which about 86% were detected only once. 12% of the sample is taken by the ten largest.

This entry belongs to a study of blood T cell repertoires in COVID-19 (dated by TCRdb to about 2020). Background on the whole study: Samples covering the acute and convalescent phases of COVID-19 were provided by collaborators in the United States, Italy and Spain. The prospective study material was composed of cDNA or gDNA derived from T cells, B-cell-depleted T cells, or PBMCs. Subjects who had been exposed to COVID-19, were actively infected with it, or had recovered from it provided the deeply sampled blood TCRbeta repertoires that made up the dataset. The repertoires were released in a freely available public database meant as a resource for research on the immune response to SARS-CoV-2. The samples were drawn from two sources: the first 160 participants of the ongoing ImmuneRACE study, and about 1,300 subjects contributed by 6 global collaborators. Nearly every sample came with metadata listing a de-identified subject ID, COVID-19 status, age in years and sex. Where available, HLA class I and class II types were obtained from metadata supplied by the sample provider rather than from assay-based typing. Findings and caveats that apply to the study as a whole: The amount of clinical and demographic metadata varied by source and participant and was provided uncurated.

From cysteine to phenylalanine, the CDR3 is 16 amino acids long. The entry retains the CDR3 DNA only, 48 bases that are in frame from base 1. Trimming accounts for 2 bases at V and 0 bases at J, while the number of junction bases matched to no gene is 7. From a lookup of the germline V gene, CDR1 and CDR2 are SGHAT and FQNNGV. Whole blood was collected in K2EDTA tubes by collaborating institutions according to the institutions' own protocols. Collaborator samples were shipped for TCRbeta analysis as frozen whole blood, isolated PBMCs, or DNA extracted from either sample type. This clonotype was sampled from a man aged 65-85 years with active COVID-19. Material: peripheral blood. The chain links TRBV11-2 with TRBJ2-7; TRBD2 lines up with 7 middle nucleotides. The DNA reads TGTGCCAGCAGCTTAAATCCTAGCGGCTTCTCCTACGAGCAGTACTTC. Its protein product is CASSLNPSGFSYEQYF.